A selection of T cell receptor beta chains follows, all from one sample in a study of T cells after yellow fever vaccination. TCRdb redid the calling of the 5' RACE reads with MiXCR, one entry per CDR3 protein. The repertoire holds 500,000 to 550,000 distinct CDR3 sequences, 21% seen once, with roughly a sixth in the top ten. The sequencing here drew on PBMCs, taken less than 25 days after the first yellow fever vaccination. The receptors here all came from a man aged 18 to 30 who received the YFV17D yellow fever vaccine. Each CDR3 is given with its conserved first and last residue. A D gene is named only where the DNA matches it firmly. Where a row states a size, it is once, few, many or the class of an expanded clone; other rows omit it.

TRBD2 20 NA TRBJ2-3 TRBV15 TGTGCCACCAGCAGAAGCTCGGGACTAGCGGGGACCCTTGGCACAGATACGCAGTATTTT CATSRSSGLAGTLGTDTQYF
TRBD2 13 few TRBJ2-3 TRBV6-6 TGTGCCAGCACGGGGGGGTTGTGGGATACGCAGTATTTT CASTGGLWDTQYF
TRBD1 16 NA TRBJ2-5 TRBV18 TGTGCCAGCTCACCACCGGGGACAGTGCCCAGGGAGACCCAGTACTTC CASSPPGTVPRETQYF
TRBD2 15 few TRBJ2-1 TRBV7-3 TGTGCCAGCAGCCCAATAGCGGGAAACTACAATGAGCAGTTCTTC CASSPIAGNYNEQFF
NA 13 NA TRBJ1-6 TRBV6-1 TGTGCCAGCAATACAGGATCTAATTCACCCCTCCACTTT CASNTGSNSPLHF
NA 14 few TRBJ2-1 TRBV7-2 TGTGCCAGCAGCGCAGGGGCCTGGAGCAATGAGCAGTTCTTC CASSAGAWSNEQFF
TRBD1 17 NA TRBJ2-1 TRBV20-1 TGCAGTGCTAGAACCAACTCCGGACAGGGGGCCGACAATGAGCAGTTCTTC CSARTNSGQGADNEQFF
NA 15 few TRBJ1-5 TRBV4-2 TGTGCCAGCAGCCAAGATCAGGAGGGTTATCAGCCCCAGCATTTT CASSQDQEGYQPQHF
NA 14 NA TRBJ1-6 TRBV6-1 TGTGTCTGGGGAAGGGACCCCTATAATTCACCCCTCCACTTT CVWGRDPYNSPLHF
TRBD1 16 NA TRBJ1-5 TRBV5-6 TGTGCCAGCAGCTTGGGAGGAACAGGGGTCAATCAGCCCCAGCATTTT CASSLGGTGVNQPQHF
NA 14 few TRBJ2-3 TRBV19 TGTGCCAGTAGCGCGGGACCCCCTGGGAGTACGCAGTATTTT CASSAGPPGSTQYF